The T cell receptor (beta chain) under discussion was sequenced for a study of blood T cell repertoires in COVID-19. Across the whole study: Collection of acute and convalescent COVID-19 samples took place in the United States, Italy and Spain.

The ends lost 4 bases at V and 9 bases at J; junction bases unmatched: 6. The germline gives CDR1 MNHEY, CDR2 SVGAGI. This CDR3 has 13 amino acids. TCRdb keeps only in-frame clones here, not all; method: immunoSEQ multiplex PCR. The sample includes 450,000 to 500,000 clones, approximately 83% seen only once; the top ten take approximately 2.9%. The specimen was peripheral blood. The receptor was isolated from a human donor in a cohort sampled during active COVID-19. The chain uses TRBV6-5 and TRBJ1-5, with 7 bases matching TRBD1. CDR3 protein: CASSLRQGRPQHF. The CDR3 DNA is TGTGCCAGCAGTTTAAGACAGGGACGGCCCCAGCATTTT.